These T cell receptor beta chains were read from a single sample in a study of identical twins. From the 5' RACE reads, TCRdb called clonotypes with MiXCR, one entry per CDR3 protein. Of 750,000 to 950,000 distinct CDR3 sequences listed, 9% to 15% were seen once; the top ten hold around 1.5%. These data were also filed under a second study, of yellow fever vaccine responses in identical twins.

Source material: PBMCs. These receptors all come from a young woman in good health. The CDR3 runs from the conserved cysteine through the conserved F or W. D genes are given only for firm matches. For some rows the clone size is stated as once, few or many, or as a class when expanded; others skip it.

TRBJ2-3 NA TRBV7-9 few CASSLGSSAERDTQYF TGTGCCAGCAGCTTAGGCTCTAGCGCCGAACGAGATACGCAGTATTTT
TRBJ2-2 TRBD2 TRBV3-1 few CASSQVGLAGVLAGELFF TGTGCCAGCAGCCAAGTGGGACTAGCGGGAGTCTTGGCCGGGGAGCTGTTTTTT
TRBJ1-1 NA TRBV28 NA CASSSSLYEAFF TGTGCCAGCAGTTCGAGCCTATATGAAGCTTTCTTT
TRBJ1-5 TRBD1 TRBV28 few CASLAPGTGVAQPQHF TGTGCCAGCCTTGCTCCCGGGACAGGGGTTGCTCAGCCCCAGCATTTT
TRBJ1-5 NA TRBV20-1 NA CSAKMTTNNQPQHF TGCAGTGCTAAGATGACAACTAACAATCAGCCCCAGCATTTT
TRBJ2-7 TRBD1 TRBV9 NA CASSATGFDEQYF TGTGCCAGCAGCGCGACAGGGTTCGACGAGCAGTACTTC
TRBJ2-5 TRBD2 TRBV20-1 few CSAPADLRLAASTQYF TGCAGTGCTCCTGCCGACTTACGACTAGCGGCTTCCACCCAGTACTTC
TRBJ2-1 TRBD2 TRBV10-2 few CASSRGGPNEQFF TGCGCCAGCAGCCGGGGGGGCCCCAATGAGCAGTTCTTC
TRBJ2-5 NA TRBV10-3 few CAIAGLVEETQYF TGTGCCATCGCTGGGCTAGTTGAGGAGACCCAGTACTTC
TRBJ1-1 NA TRBV12-3/TRBV12-4 few CASSSQGHTEAFF TGTGCCAGCAGTTCCCAGGGACACACTGAAGCTTTCTTT
TRBJ2-7 TRBD1 TRBV7-9 NA CASSEGQGGYEQYF TGTGCCAGCAGCGAGGGACAGGGGGGGTACGAGCAGTACTTC
TRBJ2-7 NA TRBV7-9 NA CASSLRVVPYEQYF TGTGCCAGCAGCTTACGAGTGGTACCCTACGAGCAGTACTTC
TRBJ2-5 TRBD1 TRBV7-9 NA CASSPRQGTQETQYF TGTGCCAGCAGCCCACGACAGGGAACTCAAGAGACCCAGTACTTC
TRBJ2-7 NA TRBV20-1 few CSAIREWAHEQYF TGCAGTGCTATCCGGGAATGGGCCCACGAGCAGTACTTC
TRBJ1-4 NA TRBV27 many CASSFRQWEKLFF TGTGCCAGCAGTTTTAGGCAGTGGGAAAAACTGTTTTTT
TRBJ2-5 NA TRBV10-3 many CAISEGPGVGQETQYF TGTGCCATCAGTGAGGGTCCAGGGGTAGGCCAAGAGACCCAGTACTTC
TRBJ1-1 NA TRBV12-3/TRBV12-4 many CASSLGSNEAFF TGTGCCAGCAGTTTAGGCTCGAATGAAGCTTTCTTT
TRBJ1-1 NA TRBV20-1 NA CSASSISLKDSEAFF TGCAGTGCTAGTAGTATCTCCCTCAAGGACAGTGAAGCTTTCTTT
TRBJ1-3 NA TRBV4-1 few CASSQSHSSSGNTIYF TGCGCCAGCAGCCAATCTCACAGCAGCTCTGGAAACACCATATATTTT
TRBJ2-7 TRBD1 TRBV6-1 few CASRGQGAALWDEQYF TGTGCCAGCAGAGGACAGGGGGCCGCACTATGGGACGAGCAGTACTTC